This T cell receptor (beta chain) was sequenced in a study of blood T cell repertoires in COVID-19. At the level of the study: Sites across the United States, Italy and Spain contributed samples from acute and convalescent COVID-19. T cells, B-cell-depleted T cells, or PBMCs supplied cDNA or gDNA.

Germline V gene lookup returns CDR1 SEHNR and CDR2 FQNEAQ (reference sequence). V gave up 4 bases and J gave up 0 bases; unmatched junction bases: 14. This CDR3 is 19 amino acids long. Methods used by the authors: Using reference gene primer amplification, nucleated cell counts were estimated. Produced via immunoSEQ multiplex PCR; TCRdb's table is partial and in-frame only. D and trimming were read from the DNA, whereas the V and J calls and clone size are those reported in that table. The table shows fewer than 150,000 clones, with roughly 84% occurring only once. In its sample, this clone was seen a few times.

This chain connects TRBV7-9 to TRBJ1-4; TRBD1 agrees at 7 bases. The sample taken for sequencing was peripheral blood. The sequence was collected from a woman aged 30 to 39 who had recovered from COVID-19. CDR3 in DNA: TGTGCCAGCAGCTCGCCAATACGGGACAGTTATTCAACTAATGAAAAACTGTTTTTT. It translates to CASSSPIRDSYSTNEKLFF. Looking up the rest from reference TRBV7-9 and TRBJ1-4 gives the full variable domain: DTGVSQNPRHKITKRGQNVTFRCDPISEHNRLYWYRQTLGQGPEFLTYFQNEAQLEKSRLLSDRFSAERPKGSFSTLEIQRTEQGDSAMYLCASSSPIRDSYSTNEKLFFGSGTQLSVL.